A single sample gave rise to the 6 T cell receptor beta chains below, sequenced in a study of Graves' ophthalmopathy and Graves' hyperthyroidism. Transcripts of RNA were the source for amplifying TCR beta CDR3 regions. After a first-round RT-PCR with HTBI primers, a second-round multiplex PCR was run. A single record per CDR3 protein comes from TCRdb applying MiXCR to the multiplex PCR reads. Of 560,000 or so distinct CDR3 sequences listed, roughly 39% were seen once; the top ten hold 3.5% to 5%. The sequencing input was peripheral blood or thyroid tissue (not recorded which). The receptors were gathered from an adult man with Graves' hyperthyroidism.

A remark on this clonotype: Since a much larger clone is just one base distant, this may be a read error. V usage is TRBV5-6 and J usage is TRBJ1-1; D remains unclear. The CDR3 runs to 16 residues. Germline loops: CDR1 SGHDT, CDR2 YYEEEE. The CDR3 here is CASSTTRPRSNTEASF. The CDR3 bases are TGTGCCAGCAGCACTACCCGACCGAGAAGTAACACTGAAGCTTCCTTT. The complete variable domain, with remaining parts taken from reference TRBV5-6 and TRBJ1-1, reads DAGVTQSPTHLIKTRGQQVTLRCSPKSGHDTVSWYQQALGQGPQFIFQYYEEEERQRGNFPDRFSGHQFPNYSSELNVNALLLGDSALYLCASSTTRPRSNTEASFGQGTRLTVV.

Ten or more counts support this clonotype. This sequence joins TRBV7-8 and TRBJ1-3, with a weak D call TRBD1 (6 bases). This CDR3 region has 15 residues. CDR1 SGHVS and CDR2 FQNEAQ come from the germline V gene. Trimming pared 5 bases from V and 7 bases from J, leaving 18 bases between. The CDR3 is CASSQLLGASNTIYF. The CDR3 DNA follows: TGTGCCAGCAGCCAATTATTGGGGGCTAGTAACACCATATATTTT.

In its sample, this clonotype was seen a few times. The rearrangement uses TRBV2 and TRBJ1-1; D gene unclear. The CDR3 runs to 12 residues. CDR1 and CDR2 (germline): SNHLY, FYNNEI. V was shortened by 6 bases and J by 1 base, with 6 bases between the two germline ends. Written as DNA, the CDR3 is TGTGCCAGCAGCGCAGAGAACACTGAAGCTTTCTTT. Translating gives CASSAENTEAFF.

The sample holds many counts of this clonotype. This chain links TRBV6-5 with TRBJ2-7; 9 bases are shared with TRBD1. CDR1 is MNHEY, CDR2 SVGAGI, per germline. Germline trimming cut 4 bases from V and 5 bases from J; bases unmatched to any gene: 6. There are 14 residues in the CDR3. CDR3 protein: CASSFGTGRDEQYF. The CDR3 DNA reads as TGTGCCAGCAGTTTCGGGACAGGGAGGGACGAGCAGTACTTC.

This clonotype was seen at least ten times. The chain recombines TRBV12-3 or TRBV12-4 with TRBJ1-6; no definite D call. CDR3 length: 13 amino acids. The V gene lost 6 bases and the J gene lost 13 bases, with 16 bases spanning the gap. The CDR3 nucleotides read TGTGCCAGCAGCTCGTTCTCTGTCTATCCCCTCCACTTT. Translated, it gives CASSSFSVYPLHF.

The chain couples TRBV19 to TRBJ1-1; tentative D call: TRBD1 (5 bases). Germline-derived CDR1 and CDR2 are LNHDA and SQIVND (reference sequence). Deletions cut 0 bases from V and 3 bases from J, with 11 bases between. The CDR3 length is 15 residues. The chain's CDR3 is CASSIDGGEYTEAFF. In DNA, the CDR3 is TGTGCCAGTAGTATAGACGGGGGAGAGTACACTGAAGCTTTCTTT. The full variable domain, rest sourced from reference TRBV19 and TRBJ1-1, is DGGITQSPKYLFRKEGQNVTLSCEQNLNHDAMYWYRQDPGQGLRLIYYSQIVNDFQKGDIAEGYSVSREKKESFPLTVTSAQKNPTAFYLCASSIDGGEYTEAFFGQGTRLTVV.